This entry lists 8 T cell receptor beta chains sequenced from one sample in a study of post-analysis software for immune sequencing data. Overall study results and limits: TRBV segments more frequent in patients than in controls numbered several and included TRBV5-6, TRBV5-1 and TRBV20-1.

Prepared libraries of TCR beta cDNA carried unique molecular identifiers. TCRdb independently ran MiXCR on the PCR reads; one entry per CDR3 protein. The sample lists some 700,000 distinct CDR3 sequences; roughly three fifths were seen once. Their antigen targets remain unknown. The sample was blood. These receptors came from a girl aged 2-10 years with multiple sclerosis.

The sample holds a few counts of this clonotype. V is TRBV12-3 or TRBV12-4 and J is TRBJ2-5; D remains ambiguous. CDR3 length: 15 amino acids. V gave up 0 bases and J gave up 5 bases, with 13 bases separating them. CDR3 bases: TGTGCCAGCAGTTTAGCGGTGGCGCCTGGGGAGACCCAGTACTTC. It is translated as CASSLAVAPGETQYF.

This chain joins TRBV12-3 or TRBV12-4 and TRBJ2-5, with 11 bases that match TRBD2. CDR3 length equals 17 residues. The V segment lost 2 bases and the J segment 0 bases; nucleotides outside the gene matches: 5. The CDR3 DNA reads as TGTGCCAGCAGTTTAACTAGCGGGGGTCTGTACCAAGAGACCCAGTACTTC. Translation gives CASSLTSGGLYQETQYF.

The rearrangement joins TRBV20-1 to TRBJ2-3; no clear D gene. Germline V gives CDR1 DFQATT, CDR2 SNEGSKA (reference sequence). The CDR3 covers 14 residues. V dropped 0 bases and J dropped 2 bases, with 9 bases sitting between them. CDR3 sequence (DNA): TGCAGTGCTAGAGAAGGGCTAGTCACAGATACGCAGTATTTT. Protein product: CSAREGLVTDTQYF.

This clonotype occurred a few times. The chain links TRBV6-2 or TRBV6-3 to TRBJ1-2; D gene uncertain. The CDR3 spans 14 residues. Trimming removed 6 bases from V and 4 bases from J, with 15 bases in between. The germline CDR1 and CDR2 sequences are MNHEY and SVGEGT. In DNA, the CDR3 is TGTGCCAGCAGCATCCGAATCGGGGTCTATGGCTACACCTTC. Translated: CASSIRIGVYGYTF.

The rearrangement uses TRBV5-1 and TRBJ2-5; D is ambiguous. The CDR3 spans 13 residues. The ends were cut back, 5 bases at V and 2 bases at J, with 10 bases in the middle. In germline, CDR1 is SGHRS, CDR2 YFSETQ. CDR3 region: CASRETRQETQYF. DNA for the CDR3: TGCGCCAGCAGGGAGACTCGTCAAGAGACCCAGTACTTC.

The CDR3 here is CSVSGTGSSYEQYF. CDR3 DNA: TGCAGCGTTTCAGGGACGGGGAGCTCCTACGAGCAGTACTTC. The chain is built from TRBV29-1 and TRBJ2-7, with D possibly being TRBD1 or TRBD2 (5 bases each). Trimming removed 5 bases from V and 0 bases from J, with 14 bases in between. CDR3 length: 14 amino acids. Germline V lookup: CDR1 SQVTM, CDR2 ANQGSEA.

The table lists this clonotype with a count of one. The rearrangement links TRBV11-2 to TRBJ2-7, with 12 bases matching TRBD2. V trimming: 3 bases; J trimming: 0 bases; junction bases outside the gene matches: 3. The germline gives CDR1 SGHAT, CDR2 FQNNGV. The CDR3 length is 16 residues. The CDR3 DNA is TGTGCCAGCAGCTTCACTAGCGGGAGGTCCTCCTACGAGCAGTACTTC. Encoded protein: CASSFTSGRSSYEQYF.

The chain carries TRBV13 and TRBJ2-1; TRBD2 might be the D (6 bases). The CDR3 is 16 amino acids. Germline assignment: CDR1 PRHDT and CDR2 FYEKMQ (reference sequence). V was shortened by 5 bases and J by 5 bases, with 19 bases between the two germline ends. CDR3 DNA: TGTGCCAGCAGCCCTACACGGGGAACGGGAGACAATGAGCAGTTCTTC. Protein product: CASSPTRGTGDNEQFF.